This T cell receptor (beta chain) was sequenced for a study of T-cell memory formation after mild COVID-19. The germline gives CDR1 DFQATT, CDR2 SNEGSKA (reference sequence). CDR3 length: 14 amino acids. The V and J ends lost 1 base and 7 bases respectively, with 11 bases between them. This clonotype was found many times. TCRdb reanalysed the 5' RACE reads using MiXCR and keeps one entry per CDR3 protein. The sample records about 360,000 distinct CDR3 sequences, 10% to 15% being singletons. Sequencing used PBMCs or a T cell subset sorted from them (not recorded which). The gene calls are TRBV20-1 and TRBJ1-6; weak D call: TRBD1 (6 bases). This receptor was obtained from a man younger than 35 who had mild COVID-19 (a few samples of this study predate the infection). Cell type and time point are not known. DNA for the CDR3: TGCAGTGCTAGAGGCCACAGGGAGAATTCACCCCTCCACTTT. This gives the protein CSARGHRENSPLHF.